Sequencing of this T cell receptor (beta chain) was carried out in a study of T-cell memory formation after mild COVID-19 (dated by TCRdb to about 2021). With respect to the entire study: Most TCR sequence clusters were specific to one of the two donors. The cohort was made up of two young adult volunteers, one female and one male, who were previously healthy. T-cell clones expanding and contracting after mild COVID-19 in a couple of donors were tracked by longitudinal TCRalpha and TCRbeta repertoire sequencing. Findings and caveats that apply to the study as a whole: SARS-CoV-2 specificity of the second-wave clones peaking on day 37 was not confirmed. Some responding clones were detected in pre-infection memory, which suggested that pre-existing cross-reactive memory T cells had joined the SARS-CoV-2 response. The study covered only a couple of mild cases, and larger cohorts including severe cases with pre-infection samples were considered necessary. From day 15 to 85, contracting clones showed balanced CD4/CD8 phenotypes, whereas a second wave of clones that expanded from day 15 to 37 leaned towards CD4+. Contracting CD4+ clones appeared mostly in the CM and EM memory subsets, whereas CD8+ clones were enriched in EMRA.

Of note for this clonotype: The specificity of this receptor is unknown. Base-call qualities are not available, and no considerably larger clone is one nucleotide away.

Instrument on record: Illumina NovaSeq 6000. TCRalpha and TCRbeta cDNA libraries were constructed by 5'RACE with constant-segment primers, with sample barcodes and unique molecular identifiers being introduced. Trizol reagent was used to extract RNA from every sample. The libraries were amplified in two PCR steps, and the second step added a second sample barcode and Illumina TruSeq adapters. The libraries were sequenced on an Illumina NovaSeq using 2 x 150 bp paired-end reads. Per the authors' processing: Reads were demultiplexed and collapsed into UMI-guided consensus sequences with migec v1.2.7. With mixcr v2.1.11, UMI consensuses were aligned to TRA and TRB V and J templates and assembled into clonotypes. A clonotype was counted as expanded or contracted only when both edgeR and NoisET called the clonotype significant, with the noise models trained on biological replicates. For edgeR calls, the thresholds were a false discovery rate-adjusted p below 0.01 and a log2 fold-change of 1. As an exploratory analysis of dynamics, max-normalized trajectories of the 1000 most abundant clonotypes were examined with PCA combined with hierarchical clustering. The CD4 or CD8 phenotype of responding clones was assigned using the separately sequenced CD4+ and CD8+ repertoires. TCRdb reworked the public reads: Q25 trimming with fastp, MiXCR clone assembly, productive beta chains retained. CDR3 protein sequences are deduplicated, and each keeps its most common genes and DNA. TCRdb, rather than the study authors, made the V and J calls. For this sample there are 470,000 or so distinct CDR3 sequences; roughly 23% appear just once. The ten largest account for around 13% of the sample.

Ficoll-Paque density gradient centrifugation was the method used to isolate PBMCs. CDR3 length: 15 amino acids, cysteine to phenylalanine. Kept here is only the CDR3 DNA, which spans 45 bases and is read in frame from base 1. Relative to germline, V is 0 bases shorter and J is 4 bases shorter, with 11 bases between their ends. CDR1 SGHRS and CDR2 YFSETQ were looked up in the germline V gene. Sequenced input: PBMCs or a T cell subset sorted from them (not recorded which). The chain joins TRBV5-1 to TRBJ2-1, with the D gene not confidently named. This TCR came from an adult woman who had mild COVID-19 (a few samples of this study predate the infection). The sample titles of this study are shuffled in the database, so cell type and time point are left out; the donor was told from shared clones. CDR3 protein: CASSLDADYYNEQFF. The DNA sequence is given as TGCGCCAGCAGCTTGGATGCGGATTATTACAATGAGCAGTTCTTC.